This T cell receptor beta chain was recovered during a study of T cells in Graves' hyperthyroidism and ophthalmopathy. This clonotype was counted at least ten times. Its target is not known. Amplification of TCR beta CDR3 regions used RNA as the template. The HTBI primer set drove a first-round RT-PCR of the TCR CDR3. TCRdb recomputed calls from the multiplex PCR reads with MiXCR, one row per CDR3 protein. The table records 530,000 or so distinct CDR3 sequences, approximately 17% of them present only once. General study results and limits: Ophthalmopathy was identified by the model a median 6.5 months ahead of onset. Also found in blood were most expanded thyroid clonotypes above 0.001.

The study excluded patients with uncontrolled infection, other autoimmune disease, pregnancy or lactation. This TCR was sampled from a woman aged 18-35 years with Graves' ophthalmopathy. Material for sequencing was blood.

This chain's CDR3 is CAWSVLANTEAFF. CDR3 sequence (DNA): TGTGCCTGGAGTGTACTGGCTAACACTGAAGCTTTCTTT. The genes are TRBV30 and TRBJ1-1; D ambiguous. Germline lookup yields CDR1 GTSNPN and CDR2 SVGIG (reference sequence). Trimming removed 0 bases from V and 2 bases from J, with 7 bases in between. CDR3 size: 13 residues.